The 16 T cell receptor beta chains listed next were all sequenced from one sample in a study of T cells in narcolepsy. Assay used: immunoSEQ multiplex PCR; TCRdb lists only in-frame clones, some missing. This table holds about 35,000 clones, more than 65% found once. The sequencing input was memory (CD45RA-) CD4+ T cells from blood. Source of these receptors: a human donor in good health.

This chain connects TRBV27 to TRBJ2-3, with TRBD1 as a possible D gene (6 bases). From germline, CDR1 is MNHEY and CDR2 SMNVEV (reference sequence). Between the trimmed V and J ends, which lost 4 bases and 6 bases, there was a span of 17 bases. The CDR3 extends over 15 amino acids. The CDR3 sequence is CASSSPPRGIDTQYF. CDR3 DNA sequence: TGTGCCAGCAGTTCCCCCCCTAGGGGGATTGATACGCAGTATTTT.

The chain carries TRBV5-4 and TRBJ2-3, with D hard to call. The V end was cut by 4 bases, the J end by 2 bases, with 5 bases between. The CDR3 covers 12 residues. Per the germline V gene, CDR1 is SGHNT and CDR2 is YYREEE (reference sequence). CDR3 sequence reads: CASSADTDTQYF. For the CDR3, the DNA is TGTGCCAGCAGCGCCGACACAGATACGCAGTATTTT.

The chain combines TRBV10-1 with TRBJ2-1; D is unresolved. Deletions cut 5 bases from V and 8 bases from J, with 13 bases between. Germline V lookup: CDR1 WNHNN, CDR2 SYGVQD (reference sequence). The CDR3 is 13 residues long. The CDR3 nucleotides read TGCGCCAGCAGTTGGACCCCGGGCGATGAGCAGTTCTTC. Protein sequence: CASSWTPGDEQFF.

The table lists this clone with a few counts. The rearrangement links TRBV30 to TRBJ2-2, with D perhaps TRBD2 (5 bases). This CDR3 is built from 13 residues. Germline V CDR1 and CDR2: GTSNPN, SVGIG (reference sequence). Trimming stripped 0 bases from V and 5 bases from J, with 7 bases between. The CDR3 nucleotides are TGTGCCTGGAGTGTGGGAGTGACCGGGGAGCTGTTTTTT. Translated: CAWSVGVTGELFF.

This clone was detected only a few times. The J gene is TRBJ1-4, the V gene TRBV18, with a tentative D call TRBD1 (6 bases). The CDR3 extends over 15 amino acids. The V gene lost 4 bases and the J gene lost 5 bases, with 14 bases spanning the gap. Per germline, CDR1 KGHSH and CDR2 LQKENI. The CDR3, as DNA: TGTGCCAGCTCACAACAGGGAAGAGGGAATGAAAAACTGTTTTTT. Encoded protein: CASSQQGRGNEKLFF.

This clone was found a few times. V usage is TRBV4-1 and J usage is TRBJ1-4, with unresolved D. The CDR3 runs to 13 residues. CDR1 is MGHRA and CDR2 is YSYEKL in the germline V gene. V dropped 1 base and J dropped 7 bases, with 7 bases sitting between them. The CDR3 nucleotides read TGCGCCAGCAGCCAAGCGAGAGGTGAAAAACTGTTTTTT. Its protein product is CASSQARGEKLFF.

This rearrangement joins TRBV21-1 to TRBJ1-5; the DNA was not compared with TRBD1, the D call given in the table. TRBV21-1 has pseudogene status. This CDR3 has 20 residues. In DNA, the CDR3 is TGTGCCAGCAGCGCATCAGGGGGAGTCCCAAAATGTTATAGCAATCAGCCCCAGCATTTT. This gives the protein CASSASGGVPKCYSNQPQHF.

This clone was detected only once. The V and J genes are TRBV6-1 and TRBJ1-1; TRBD1 matches at 8 bases. CDR1 and CDR2 (germline): MNHNS, SASEGT. The CDR3 consists of 14 residues. V gave up 7 bases and J gave up 4 bases; unmatched junction bases: 8. The CDR3 loop is CASKTPGTGTEAFF. The CDR3 DNA is TGTGCCAGCAAAACCCCCGGGACAGGCACTGAAGCTTTCTTT.

V usage is TRBV7-9 and J usage is TRBJ2-1, with D perhaps matching TRBD2 (6 bases). This CDR3 is built from 12 residues. Trimming pared 8 bases from V and 11 bases from J, leaving 16 bases between. Germline CDR1 is SEHNR and CDR2 is FQNEAQ (reference sequence). CDR3 in DNA: TGTGCCAGCGGGGGGAGGAGTAATCAGCAGTTCTTC. This sequence encodes CASGGRSNQQFF.

This chain joins TRBV5-4 and TRBJ1-2, with TRBD1 identical over 7 bases. This CDR3 spans 16 amino acids. Germline V gives CDR1 SGHNT, CDR2 YYREEE (reference sequence). Trimming took 4 bases from V and 5 from J; bases not matched to a gene: 14. The CDR3 DNA is TGTGCCAGCAGCCATATTACCCGACAGGGCGGGTATGGCTACACCTTC. Protein sequence: CASSHITRQGGYGYTF.

This rearrangement joins TRBV7-2 to TRBJ2-7; 8 nucleotides align to TRBD2. Germline CDR1 is SGHTA and CDR2 is FQGNSA. The V and J ends lost 5 bases and 5 bases, in that order; junction bases with no gene match: 8. CDR3 length: 14 amino acids. DNA for the CDR3: TGTGCCAGCAGCCTCCGGACTAGCACGAACGAGCAGTACTTC. It is translated as CASSLRTSTNEQYF.

The table lists this clone with a count of one. The rearrangement links TRBV5-1 to TRBJ2-7; TRBD1 matches at 10 bases. V lost 2 bases and J lost 3; bases outside the gene matches: 2. Germline V gene sequence: CDR1 SGHRS, CDR2 YFSETQ. This CDR3 is 14 amino acids long. The CDR3 DNA is TGCGCCAGCAGCTTACGGACAGGGGGCTACGAGCAGTACTTC. This gives the protein CASSLRTGGYEQYF.

The genes are TRBV30 and TRBJ1-3; no definite D call. Germline V gene lookup returns CDR1 GTSNPN and CDR2 SVGIG (reference sequence). This CDR3 region has 16 residues. Between the trimmed V and J ends, which lost 2 bases and 0 bases, there was a span of 14 bases. CDR3 DNA sequence: TGTGCCTGGAGTTCGGAGACCCGCTACTCTGGAAACACCATATATTTT. Translation: CAWSSETRYSGNTIYF.

The CDR3 DNA is TGCGCCAGCAGCTTAACAGGGGCTACGACTTACAATGAGCAGTTCTTC. Its translation: CASSLTGATTYNEQFF. The chain joins TRBV5-1 to TRBJ2-1, with 7 bases fitting TRBD1. The ends lost 2 bases at V and 4 bases at J; junction bases unmatched: 9. The CDR3 is 16 amino acids. CDR1 SGHRS and CDR2 YFSETQ come from the germline V gene.

The chain links TRBV19 to TRBJ2-3; 8 nucleotides line up with TRBD2. CDR1 is LNHDA and CDR2 is SQIVND in the germline V gene (reference sequence). The CDR3 has 17 residues. V trimming: 6 bases; J trimming: 2 bases; junction bases outside the gene matches: 13. The CDR3 spells CASSTSANSGDTDTQYF. The CDR3 nucleotides are TGTGCCAGTAGCACCTCGGCCAATAGCGGGGACACAGATACGCAGTATTTT.

The rearrangement uses TRBV9 and TRBJ2-7; D gene unclear. V lost 2 bases and J 5 bases, leaving 17 bases between the germline ends. The CDR3 is 15 residues long. Germline-derived CDR1 and CDR2 are SGDLS and YYNGEE. The CDR3 sequence is CASSVGSTLTHEQYF. CDR3 in DNA: TGTGCCAGCAGCGTGGGGTCAACCCTCACGCACGAGCAGTACTTC.